What follows are 17 T cell receptor beta chains derived from one specimen sequenced in a study of cytomegalovirus exposure and HLA in healthy donors. The study ran its PCR with 60 Vbeta and 13 Jbeta primers. Produced via immunoSEQ multiplex PCR; TCRdb's table is partial and in-frame only. The profile covers fewer than 200,000 clones, with roughly 84% appearing a single time and roughly 0.23% taken by the ten largest. Material: PBMCs. The receptors were sampled from a girl under two years old in good health and CMV-seronegative.

This chain uses TRBV19 with TRBJ2-3, with TRBD2 matching over 9 bases. Trimming cost V 7 bases and J 3 bases; bases outside gene matches: 5. The CDR3 is made up of 14 amino acids. CDR1 is LNHDA, CDR2 SQIVND, per germline (reference sequence). CDR3 residues: CASNRGGVTDTQYF. CDR3 nucleotides: TGTGCCAGTAATCGCGGGGGGGTGACAGATACGCAGTATTTT.

The chain carries TRBV4-1 and TRBJ2-3; 9 bases agree with TRBD2. The CDR3 runs 16 residues. Germline lookup yields CDR1 MGHRA and CDR2 YSYEKL. V gave up 2 bases and J gave up 2 bases; unmatched junction bases: 5. The CDR3 here is CASSQTWTSATDTQYF. CDR3 nucleotides: TGCGCCAGCAGCCAAACCTGGACTAGCGCCACAGATACGCAGTATTTT.

In nucleotides, the CDR3 is TGCAGCGTTGAGAGGTGGACAGGGGACTATGGCTACACCTTC. It is translated as CSVERWTGDYGYTF. The gene calls are TRBV29-1 and TRBJ1-2, with 9 bases lining up with TRBD1. Germline V gives CDR1 SQVTM, CDR2 ANQGSEA. V trimming: 3 bases; J trimming: 3 bases; junction bases outside the gene matches: 5. CDR3 length: 14 residues.

This sequence joins TRBV5-4 and TRBJ1-1; 8 bases are shared with TRBD1. Losses at the gene ends were 0 bases for V and 5 bases for J; bases not matched to a gene: 6. The CDR3 covers 15 residues. Germline V CDR1 and CDR2: SGHNT, YYREEE (reference sequence). The CDR3 here is CASSLGQGARTEAFF. The CDR3 DNA reads as TGTGCCAGCAGCTTGGGGCAGGGGGCGCGAACTGAAGCTTTCTTT.

V and J are TRBV6-5 and TRBJ1-5, with D perhaps TRBD1 (6 bases). The CDR3 consists of 14 residues. The V gene lost 2 bases and the J gene lost 7 bases, with 12 bases spanning the gap. Germline V lookup: CDR1 MNHEY, CDR2 SVGAGI. The CDR3 coding sequence is TGTGCCAGCAGTTACAGCAGGGGAAGGCAGCCCCAGCATTTT. Residues: CASSYSRGRQPQHF.

This clone was detected only once. CDR3 sequence (DNA): TGTGCCAGCTCACCATTAAGCACAGATACGCAGTATTTT. This sequence encodes CASSPLSTDTQYF. The chain uses TRBV18 and TRBJ2-3; D is undetermined. The length of the CDR3 is 13 residues. V lost 2 bases and J 0 bases, leaving 3 bases between the germline ends. Per the germline V gene, CDR1 is KGHSH and CDR2 is LQKENI.

This chain joins TRBV5-3 and TRBJ1-5; 7 bases match TRBD1. TRBV5-3 is an ORF, and what it does is uncertain. V gave up 2 bases and J gave up 4 bases; unmatched junction bases: 15. The CDR3 covers 18 residues. The DNA for the CDR3 is TGTGCCAGAAGCTTAAACCGAGAACCAGGGGGTATGAATCAGCCCCAGCATTTT. It yields the protein CARSLNREPGGMNQPQHF.

This clone turned up a few times. The DNA of the CDR3 is TGTGCCAGCAGCTTAAGTTCGACAGGGGGCGCCGGTGGCTACACCTTC. Protein sequence: CASSLSSTGGAGGYTF. V and J are TRBV7-3 and TRBJ1-2; 10 bases map to TRBD1. Per germline, CDR1 SGHTA and CDR2 FQGTGA. The CDR3 is 16 residues long. The V segment lost 1 base and the J segment 7 bases; nucleotides outside the gene matches: 9.

The chain carries TRBV7-2 and TRBJ2-7; D might be TRBD2 (6 bases). Germline assignment: CDR1 SGHTA and CDR2 FQGNSA. This CDR3 has 14 amino acids. Between the trimmed V and J ends, which lost 2 bases and 4 bases, there was a span of 12 bases. The DNA for the CDR3 is TGTGCCAGCAGCTTAAAGTCGGGGACTTACGAGCAGTACTTC. This encodes CASSLKSGTYEQYF.

V and J are TRBV18 and TRBJ2-4; 11 bases agree with TRBD2. The V gene end was trimmed by 3 bases and the J gene end by 5 bases; junction bases not matched to a gene: 3. Germline loops: CDR1 KGHSH, CDR2 LQKENI. The CDR3 covers 15 residues. The CDR3 is CASSPLAGGQNIQYF. In DNA, the CDR3 is TGTGCCAGCTCACCCCTAGCGGGAGGCCAAAACATTCAGTACTTC. Variable domain in full (rest from reference TRBV18 and TRBJ2-4): NAGVMQNPRHLVRRRGQEARLRCSPMKGHSHVYWYRQLPEEGLKFMVYLQKENIIDESGMPKERFSAEFPKEGPSILRIQQVVRGDSAAYFCASSPLAGGQNIQYFGAGTRLSVL.

The chain is built from TRBV30 and TRBJ1-2; weak D call: TRBD1 (5 bases). This CDR3 comprises 13 residues. Per the germline V gene, CDR1 is GTSNPN and CDR2 is SVGIG (reference sequence). Trimming stripped 1 base from V and 6 bases from J, with 12 bases between. CDR3 bases: TGTGCCTGGAGTGGGGTAGGGGCGGATGGCTACACCTTC. Its protein is CAWSGVGADGYTF.

The chain employs TRBV5-1 and TRBJ1-3, with D perhaps matching TRBD1 (6 bases). V was shortened by 0 bases and J by 2 bases, with 12 bases between the two germline ends. The CDR3 runs to 16 residues. From germline, CDR1 is SGHRS and CDR2 YFSETQ. CDR3 loop: CASSLGWGPAGNTIYF. DNA of the CDR3: TGCGCCAGCAGCTTGGGTTGGGGGCCGGCTGGAAACACCATATATTTT.

This chain uses TRBV9 with TRBJ2-7, with D tentatively TRBD2 (5 bases). This CDR3 spans 15 amino acids. CDR1 is SGDLS and CDR2 is YYNGEE in the germline V gene. Trimming took off 0 bases at V and 4 bases at J, with 14 bases between the two ends. Here the CDR3 reads CASSVASTKDYEQYF. The CDR3 DNA follows: TGTGCCAGCAGCGTAGCTAGCACCAAGGATTACGAGCAGTACTTC.

V is TRBV5-1 and J is TRBJ2-5; 10 bases are a match to TRBD1. V was pared by 5 bases and J by 5 bases, with 6 bases of the junction left unmatched. The CDR3 loop spans 14 amino acids. Per the germline V gene, CDR1 is SGHRS and CDR2 is YFSETQ. The CDR3 nucleotides are TGCGCCAGCAGTACCGGGACAGGGGACGAGACCCAGTACTTC. This translates into CASSTGTGDETQYF.

This chain connects TRBV7-3 to TRBJ1-4; D is possibly TRBD1 (5 bases). Germline assignment: CDR1 SGHTA and CDR2 FQGTGA. Trimming took off 3 bases at V and 8 bases at J, with 10 bases between the two ends. This CDR3 is 13 amino acids long. The CDR3 loop reads CASSFRVDEKLFF. CDR3 nucleotide sequence: TGTGCCAGCAGCTTCAGGGTGGACGAAAAACTGTTTTTT.

This chain uses TRBV30 with TRBJ2-3, with D tentatively TRBD1 (6 bases). The CDR3 is made up of 16 amino acids. CDR1 is GTSNPN and CDR2 is SVGIG in the germline V gene (reference sequence). V lost 7 bases and J lost 6, with 26 bases in between. CDR3 sequence: CASKPYGQNRGDTQYF. The CDR3 DNA sequence: TGTGCCTCAAAACCCTACGGACAGAATAGAGGGGATACGCAGTATTTT.

The chain employs TRBV15 and TRBJ2-5; weak D call: TRBD1 (5 bases). CDR3 length: 13 amino acids. From germline, CDR1 is LNHNV and CDR2 YYDKDF (reference sequence). Trimming left V 0 bases short and J 5 bases short, with 7 bases between. CDR3 sequence reads: CATSRDPGETQYF. DNA for the CDR3: TGTGCCACCAGCAGAGACCCAGGGGAGACCCAGTACTTC.